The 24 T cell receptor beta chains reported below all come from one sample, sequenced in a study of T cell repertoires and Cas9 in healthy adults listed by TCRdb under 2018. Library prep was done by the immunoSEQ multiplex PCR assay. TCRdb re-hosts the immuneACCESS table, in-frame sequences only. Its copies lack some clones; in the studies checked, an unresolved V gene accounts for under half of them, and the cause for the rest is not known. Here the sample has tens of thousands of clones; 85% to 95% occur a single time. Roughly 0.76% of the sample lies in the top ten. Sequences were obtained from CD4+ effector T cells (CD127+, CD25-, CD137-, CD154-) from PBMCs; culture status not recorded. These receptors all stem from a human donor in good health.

CDR3 sequence: CASSLARVERPQYF. Written as DNA, the CDR3 is TGTGCCAGCAGCTTAGCTCGGGTCGAAAGGCCGCAGTATTTT. The V and J genes are TRBV7-9 and TRBJ2-3; D call uncertain. Between the trimmed V and J ends, which lost 0 bases and 10 bases, there was a span of 14 bases. The CDR3 length is 14 residues. Germline V gene lookup returns CDR1 SEHNR and CDR2 FQNEAQ (reference sequence).

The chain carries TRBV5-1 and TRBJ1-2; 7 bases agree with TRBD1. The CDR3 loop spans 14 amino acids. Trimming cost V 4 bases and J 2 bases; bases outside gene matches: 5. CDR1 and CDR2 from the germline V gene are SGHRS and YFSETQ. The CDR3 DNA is TGCGCCAGCAGCATCGGGACAGCCAACTATGGCTACACCTTC. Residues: CASSIGTANYGYTF. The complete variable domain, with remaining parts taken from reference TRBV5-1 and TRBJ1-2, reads KAGVTQTPRYLIKTRGQQVTLSCSPISGHRSVSWYQQTPGQGLQFLFEYFSETQRNKGNFPGRFSGRQFSNSRSEMNVSTLELGDSALYLCASSIGTANYGYTFGSGTRLTVV.

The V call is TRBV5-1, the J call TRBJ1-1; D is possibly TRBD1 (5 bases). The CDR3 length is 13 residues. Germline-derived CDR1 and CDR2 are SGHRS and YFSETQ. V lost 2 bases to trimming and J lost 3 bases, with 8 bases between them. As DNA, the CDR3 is TGCGCCAGCAGCTTTCTAGGGGACACTGAAGCTTTCTTT. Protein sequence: CASSFLGDTEAFF.

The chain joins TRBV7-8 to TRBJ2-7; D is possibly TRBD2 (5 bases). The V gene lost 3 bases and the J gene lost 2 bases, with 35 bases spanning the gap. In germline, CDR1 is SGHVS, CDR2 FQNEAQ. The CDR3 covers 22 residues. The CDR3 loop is CASSFASSAAGSVTHYAYEQYV. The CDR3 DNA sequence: TGTGCCAGCAGCTTCGCTTCTTCGGCGGCGGGCAGCGTAACTCATTATGCCTACGAGCAGTACGTC.

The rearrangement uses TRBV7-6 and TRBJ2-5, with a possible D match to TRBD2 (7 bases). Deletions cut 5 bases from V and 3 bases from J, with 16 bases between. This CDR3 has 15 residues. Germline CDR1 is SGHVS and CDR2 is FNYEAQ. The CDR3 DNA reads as TGTGCCAGCAGCACCACGCGAGGGGGGGAAGAGACCCAGTACTTC. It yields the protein CASSTTRGGEETQYF.

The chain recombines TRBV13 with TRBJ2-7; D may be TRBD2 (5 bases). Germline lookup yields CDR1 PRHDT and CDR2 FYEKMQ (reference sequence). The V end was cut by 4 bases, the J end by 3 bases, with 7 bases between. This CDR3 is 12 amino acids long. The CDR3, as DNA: TGTGCCAGCAGCTCCCGGGGCTACGAGCAGTACTTC. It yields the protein CASSSRGYEQYF. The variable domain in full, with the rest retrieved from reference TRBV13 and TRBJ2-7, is AAGVIQSPRHLIKEKRETATLKCYPIPRHDTVYWYQQGPGQDPQFLISFYEKMQSDKGSIPDRFSAQQFSDYHSELNMSSLELGDSALYFCASSSRGYEQYFGPGTRLTVT.

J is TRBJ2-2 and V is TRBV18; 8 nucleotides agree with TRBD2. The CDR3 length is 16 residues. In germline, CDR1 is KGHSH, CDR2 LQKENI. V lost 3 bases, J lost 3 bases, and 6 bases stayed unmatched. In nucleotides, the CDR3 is TGTGCCAGCTCACCGCCGGGACTAGTTCACACCGGGGAGCTGTTTTTT. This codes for CASSPPGLVHTGELFF.

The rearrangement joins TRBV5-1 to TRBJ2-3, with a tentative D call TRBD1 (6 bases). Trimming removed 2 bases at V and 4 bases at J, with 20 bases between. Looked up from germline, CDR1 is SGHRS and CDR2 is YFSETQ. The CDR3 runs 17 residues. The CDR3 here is CASSFHTGNNVPDTQYF. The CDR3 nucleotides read TGCGCCAGCAGCTTTCACACAGGGAATAACGTCCCAGATACGCAGTATTTT.

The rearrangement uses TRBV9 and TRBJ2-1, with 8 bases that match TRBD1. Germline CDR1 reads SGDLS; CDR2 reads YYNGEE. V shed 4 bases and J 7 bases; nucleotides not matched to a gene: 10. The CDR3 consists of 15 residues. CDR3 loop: CASSPTQGAFNEQFF. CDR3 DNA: TGTGCCAGCAGCCCAACTCAGGGGGCGTTTAATGAGCAGTTCTTC.

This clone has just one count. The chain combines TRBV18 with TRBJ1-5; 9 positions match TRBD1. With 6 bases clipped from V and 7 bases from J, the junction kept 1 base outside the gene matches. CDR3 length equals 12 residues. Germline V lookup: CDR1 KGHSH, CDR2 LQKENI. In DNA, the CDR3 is TGTGCCAGCTCGGACAGGGGACAGCCCCAGCATTTT. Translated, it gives CASSDRGQPQHF.

CDR3 sequence (DNA): TGTGCCAGCAGTTACCCTACCGGGGGTTTGGGAACTGAAGCTTTCTTT. Amino acid sequence: CASSYPTGGLGTEAFF. The V and J genes are TRBV6-5 and TRBJ1-1; D possibly corresponds to TRBD1 (5 bases). The CDR3 is 16 amino acids. Germline CDR1 is MNHEY and CDR2 is SVGAGI. Trimming pared 2 bases from V and 5 bases from J, leaving 18 bases between.

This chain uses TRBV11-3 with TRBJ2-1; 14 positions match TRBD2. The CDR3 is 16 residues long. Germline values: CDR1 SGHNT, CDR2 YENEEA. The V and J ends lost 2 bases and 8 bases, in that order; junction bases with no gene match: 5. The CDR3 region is CASSLRLAGGEDEQFF. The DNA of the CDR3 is TGTGCCAGCAGCTTAAGACTAGCGGGAGGGGAAGATGAGCAGTTCTTC.

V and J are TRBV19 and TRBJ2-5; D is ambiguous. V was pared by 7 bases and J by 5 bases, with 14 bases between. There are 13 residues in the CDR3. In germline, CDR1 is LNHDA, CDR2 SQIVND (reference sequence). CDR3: CASTTLVGETQYF. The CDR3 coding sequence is TGTGCCAGTACAACACTGGTGGGGGAGACCCAGTACTTC.

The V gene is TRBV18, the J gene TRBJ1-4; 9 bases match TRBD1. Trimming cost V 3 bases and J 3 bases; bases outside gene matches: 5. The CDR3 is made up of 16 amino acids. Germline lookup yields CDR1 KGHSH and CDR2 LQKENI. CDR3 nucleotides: TGTGCCAGCTCACCGGGACAGGGATTTGCTAATGAAAAACTGTTTTTT. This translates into CASSPGQGFANEKLFF.

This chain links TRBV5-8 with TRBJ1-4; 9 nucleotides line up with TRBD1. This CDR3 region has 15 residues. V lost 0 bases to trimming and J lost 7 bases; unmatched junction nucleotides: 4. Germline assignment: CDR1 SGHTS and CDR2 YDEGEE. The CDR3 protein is CASSLAGQGGEKLFF. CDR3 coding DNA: TGTGCCAGCAGCTTGGCGGGACAGGGCGGTGAAAAACTGTTTTTT.

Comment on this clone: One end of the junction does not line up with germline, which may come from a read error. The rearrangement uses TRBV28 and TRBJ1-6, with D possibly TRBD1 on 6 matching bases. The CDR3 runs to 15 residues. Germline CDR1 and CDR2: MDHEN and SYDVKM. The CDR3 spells CACSLPHGGNSPLHF. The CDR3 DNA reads TGTGCCTGCAGTTTACCCCACGGGGGCAATTCACCCCTCCACTTT.

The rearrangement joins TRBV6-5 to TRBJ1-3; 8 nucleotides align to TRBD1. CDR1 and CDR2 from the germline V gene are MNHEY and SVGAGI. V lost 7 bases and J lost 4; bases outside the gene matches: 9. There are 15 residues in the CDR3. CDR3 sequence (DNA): TGTGCCAGCAACCGACAGGGGATGAGCGGAAACACCATATATTTT. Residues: CASNRQGMSGNTIYF.

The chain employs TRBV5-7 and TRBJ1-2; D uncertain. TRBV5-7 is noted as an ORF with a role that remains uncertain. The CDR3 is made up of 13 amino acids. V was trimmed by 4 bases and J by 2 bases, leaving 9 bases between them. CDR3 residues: CASSGYRNYGYTF. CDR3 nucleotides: TGTGCCAGCAGCGGCTACAGAAACTATGGCTACACCTTC.

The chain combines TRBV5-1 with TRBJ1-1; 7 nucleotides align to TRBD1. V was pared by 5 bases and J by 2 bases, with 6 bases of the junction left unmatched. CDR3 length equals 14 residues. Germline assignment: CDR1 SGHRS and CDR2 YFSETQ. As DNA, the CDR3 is TGCGCCAGCAGATCGGACAGGTATAACACTGAAGCTTTCTTT. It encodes CASRSDRYNTEAFF. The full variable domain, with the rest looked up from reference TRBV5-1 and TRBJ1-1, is KAGVTQTPRYLIKTRGQQVTLSCSPISGHRSVSWYQQTPGQGLQFLFEYFSETQRNKGNFPGRFSGRQFSNSRSEMNVSTLELGDSALYLCASRSDRYNTEAFFGQGTRLTVV.

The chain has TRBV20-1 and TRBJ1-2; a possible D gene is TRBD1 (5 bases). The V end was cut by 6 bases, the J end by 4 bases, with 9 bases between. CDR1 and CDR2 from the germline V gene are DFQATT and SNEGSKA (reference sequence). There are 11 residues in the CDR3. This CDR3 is CSAGTGYGYTF. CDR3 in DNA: TGCAGTGCCGGGACTGGCTATGGCTACACCTTC.

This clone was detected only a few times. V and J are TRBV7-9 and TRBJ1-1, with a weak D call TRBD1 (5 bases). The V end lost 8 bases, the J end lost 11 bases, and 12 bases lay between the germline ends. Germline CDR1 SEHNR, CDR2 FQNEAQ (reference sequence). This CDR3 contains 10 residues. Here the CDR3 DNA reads TGTGCCAGCGCAGGGATGAGGGCTTTCTTT. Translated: CASAGMRAFF.

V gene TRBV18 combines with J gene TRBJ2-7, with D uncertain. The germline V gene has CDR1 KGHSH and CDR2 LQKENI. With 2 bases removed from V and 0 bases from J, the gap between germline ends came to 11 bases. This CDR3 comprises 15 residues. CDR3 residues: CASSPNLAGSYEQYV. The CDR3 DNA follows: TGTGCCAGCTCACCAAACCTCGCTGGCTCCTACGAGCAGTACGTC.

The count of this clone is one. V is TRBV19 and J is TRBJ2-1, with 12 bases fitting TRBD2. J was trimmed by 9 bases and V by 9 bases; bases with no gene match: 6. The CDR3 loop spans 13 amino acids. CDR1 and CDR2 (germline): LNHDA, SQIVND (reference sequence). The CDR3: CASRLAGVIEQFF. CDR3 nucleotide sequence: TGTGCCAGCCGACTAGCGGGAGTTATTGAGCAGTTCTTC.

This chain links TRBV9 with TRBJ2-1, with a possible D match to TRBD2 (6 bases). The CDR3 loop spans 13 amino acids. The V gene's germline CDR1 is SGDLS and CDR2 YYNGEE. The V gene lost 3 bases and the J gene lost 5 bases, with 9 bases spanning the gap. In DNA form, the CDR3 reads TGTGCCAGCAGCGGGATAGCGGACAATGAGCAGTTCTTC. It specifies CASSGIADNEQFF.